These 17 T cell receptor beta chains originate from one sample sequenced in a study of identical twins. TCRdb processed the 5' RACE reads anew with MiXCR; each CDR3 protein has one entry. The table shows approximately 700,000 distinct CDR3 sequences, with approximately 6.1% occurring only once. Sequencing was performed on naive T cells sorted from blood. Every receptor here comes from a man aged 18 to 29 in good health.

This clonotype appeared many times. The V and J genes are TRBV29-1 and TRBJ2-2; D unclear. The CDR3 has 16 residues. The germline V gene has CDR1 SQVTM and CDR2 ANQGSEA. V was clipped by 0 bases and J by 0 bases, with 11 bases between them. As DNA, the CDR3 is TGCAGCGTTGAAGATATCACAGCCGCGAACACCGGGGAGCTGTTTTTT. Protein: CSVEDITAANTGELFF.

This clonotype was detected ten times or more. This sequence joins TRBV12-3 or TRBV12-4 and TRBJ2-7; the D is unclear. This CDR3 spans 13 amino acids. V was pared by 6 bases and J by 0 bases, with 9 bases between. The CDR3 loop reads CASRGDSSYEQYF. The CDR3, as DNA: TGTGCCAGCAGAGGTGACTCCTCCTACGAGCAGTACTTC.

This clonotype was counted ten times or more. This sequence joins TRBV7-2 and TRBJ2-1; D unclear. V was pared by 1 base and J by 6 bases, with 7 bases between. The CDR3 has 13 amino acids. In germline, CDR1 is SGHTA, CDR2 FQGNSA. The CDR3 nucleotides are TGTGCCAGCAGCTTAGTCTTGATCAATGAGCAGTTCTTC. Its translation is CASSLVLINEQFF. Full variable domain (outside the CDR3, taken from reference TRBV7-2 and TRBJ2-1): GAGVSQSPSNKVTEKGKDVELRCDPISGHTALYWYRQSLGQGLEFLIYFQGNSAPDKSGLPSDRFSAERTGGSVSTLTIQRTQQEDSAVYLCASSLVLINEQFFGPGTRLTVL.

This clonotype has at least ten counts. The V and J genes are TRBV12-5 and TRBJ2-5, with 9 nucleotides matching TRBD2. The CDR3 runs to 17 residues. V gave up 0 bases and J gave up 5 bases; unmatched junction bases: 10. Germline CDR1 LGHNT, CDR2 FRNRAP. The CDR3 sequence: CASGLVLGREGPETQYF. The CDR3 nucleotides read TGTGCTAGTGGTTTGGTACTTGGGCGGGAGGGCCCCGAGACCCAGTACTTC.

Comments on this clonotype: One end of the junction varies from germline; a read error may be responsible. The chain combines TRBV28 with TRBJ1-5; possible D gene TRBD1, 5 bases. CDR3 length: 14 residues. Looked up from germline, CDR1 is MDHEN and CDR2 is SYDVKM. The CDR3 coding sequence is TGTGCCAGCAGTTTATTGGGGCTTAATCAGCCCCGGCATTTT. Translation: CASSLLGLNQPRHF.

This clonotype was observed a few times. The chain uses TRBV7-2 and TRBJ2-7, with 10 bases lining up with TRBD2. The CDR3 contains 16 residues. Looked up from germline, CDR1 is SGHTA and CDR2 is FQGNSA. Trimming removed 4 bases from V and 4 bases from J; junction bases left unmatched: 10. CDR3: CASSSQLAGVIYEQYF. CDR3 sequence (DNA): TGTGCCAGCAGCTCCCAGCTAGCGGGAGTTATATACGAGCAGTACTTC.

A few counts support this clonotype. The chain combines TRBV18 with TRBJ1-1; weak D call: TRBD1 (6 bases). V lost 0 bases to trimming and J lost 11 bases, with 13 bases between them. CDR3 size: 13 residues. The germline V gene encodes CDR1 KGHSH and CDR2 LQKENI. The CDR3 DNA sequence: TGTGCCAGCTCACCACCAACTACAGGGTCGGCTTTCTTT. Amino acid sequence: CASSPPTTGSAFF.

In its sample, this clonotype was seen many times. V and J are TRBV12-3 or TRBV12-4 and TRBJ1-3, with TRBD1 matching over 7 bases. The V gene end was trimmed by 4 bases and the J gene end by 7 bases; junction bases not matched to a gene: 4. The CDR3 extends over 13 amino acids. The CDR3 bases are TGTGCCAGCAGTTCATGGACAGGCAACACCATATATTTT. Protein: CASSSWTGNTIYF.

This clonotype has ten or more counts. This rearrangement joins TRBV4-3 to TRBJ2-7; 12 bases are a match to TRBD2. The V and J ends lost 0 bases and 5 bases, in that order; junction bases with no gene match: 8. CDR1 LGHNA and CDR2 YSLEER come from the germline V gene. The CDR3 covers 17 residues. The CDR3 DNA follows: TGCGCCAGCAGCCAAGATGGTATGACTAGCGGGAGCCACGAGCAGTACTTC. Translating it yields CASSQDGMTSGSHEQYF.

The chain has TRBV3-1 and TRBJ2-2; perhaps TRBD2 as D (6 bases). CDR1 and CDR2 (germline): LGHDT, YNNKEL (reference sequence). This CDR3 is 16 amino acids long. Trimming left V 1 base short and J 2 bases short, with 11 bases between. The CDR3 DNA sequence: TGTGCCAGCAGCCAAGGGGTCGGGACTAACACCGGGGAGCTGTTTTTT. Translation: CASSQGVGTNTGELFF.

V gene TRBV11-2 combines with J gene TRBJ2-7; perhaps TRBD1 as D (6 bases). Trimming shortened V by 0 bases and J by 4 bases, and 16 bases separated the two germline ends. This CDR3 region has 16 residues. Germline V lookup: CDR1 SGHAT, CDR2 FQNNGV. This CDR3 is CASSLDPAGARYEQYF. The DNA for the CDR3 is TGTGCCAGCAGCTTAGATCCCGCAGGGGCACGGTACGAGCAGTACTTC.

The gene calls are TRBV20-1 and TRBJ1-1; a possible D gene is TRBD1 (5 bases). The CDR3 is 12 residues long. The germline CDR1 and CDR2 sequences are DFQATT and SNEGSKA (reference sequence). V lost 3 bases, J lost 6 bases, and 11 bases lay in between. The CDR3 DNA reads TGCAGTGCTAGGGGGGAAGGAGCTGAAGCTTTCTTT. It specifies CSARGEGAEAFF.

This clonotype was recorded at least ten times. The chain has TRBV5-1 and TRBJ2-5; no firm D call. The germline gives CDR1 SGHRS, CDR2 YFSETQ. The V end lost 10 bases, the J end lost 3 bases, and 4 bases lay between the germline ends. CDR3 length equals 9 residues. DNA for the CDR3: TGCGCCGGAGAAGAGACCCAGTACTTC. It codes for CAGEETQYF.

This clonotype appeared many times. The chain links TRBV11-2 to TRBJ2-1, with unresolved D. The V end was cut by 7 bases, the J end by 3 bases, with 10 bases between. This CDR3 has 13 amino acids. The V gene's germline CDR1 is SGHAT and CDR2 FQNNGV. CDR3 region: CASKNSNYNEQFF. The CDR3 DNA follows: TGTGCCAGCAAAAACAGCAACTACAATGAGCAGTTCTTC.

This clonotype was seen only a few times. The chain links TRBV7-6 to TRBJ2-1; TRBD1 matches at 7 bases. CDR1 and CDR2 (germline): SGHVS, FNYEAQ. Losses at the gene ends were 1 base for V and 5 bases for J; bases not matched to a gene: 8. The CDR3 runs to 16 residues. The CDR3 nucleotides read TGTGCCAGCAGCTTAGAGGTGGGACAGACCCACAATGAGCAGTTCTTC. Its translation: CASSLEVGQTHNEQFF.

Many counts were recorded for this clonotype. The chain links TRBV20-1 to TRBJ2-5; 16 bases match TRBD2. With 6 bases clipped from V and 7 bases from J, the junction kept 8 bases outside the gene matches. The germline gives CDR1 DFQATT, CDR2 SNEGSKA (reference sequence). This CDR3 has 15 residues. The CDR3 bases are TGCAGTGCCTCACCCGGGACTAGCGGGGGGGGGACCCAGTACTTC. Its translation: CSASPGTSGGGTQYF.

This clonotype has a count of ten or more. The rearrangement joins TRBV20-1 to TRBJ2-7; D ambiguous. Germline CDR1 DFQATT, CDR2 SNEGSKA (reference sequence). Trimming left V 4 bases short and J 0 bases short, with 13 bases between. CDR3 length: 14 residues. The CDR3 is CSATDSQSSYEQYF. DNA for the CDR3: TGCAGTGCTACCGATTCACAATCCTCCTACGAGCAGTACTTC.